Listed below are T cell receptor beta chains from one sample, sequenced in a study of T cell responses to AZD1222 COVID-19 vaccine. Some clones are missing from TCRdb's copy, which holds only in-frame ones; the method was immunoSEQ multiplex PCR. The profile covers some 120,000 clones, with approximately 88% appearing a single time and around 5% taken by the ten largest. The sequencing used peripheral blood, collected 28 days after the second AZD1222 dose. The receptors were gathered from an adult who received the AZD1222 COVID-19 vaccine. Both conserved end residues are part of each CDR3. Each record gives: V gene, D gene, J gene, clone size, CDR3 protein, CDR3 DNA. The D gene is left open where the match is weak. Where a row states a size, it is once, few, many or the class of an expanded clone; other rows omit it.

V gene: TRBV7-9
D gene: -
J gene: TRBJ1-4
clone size: -
CDR3 protein: CASSLAAGGLDEKLFF
CDR3 DNA: TGTGCCAGCAGCTTAGCGGCGGGTGGGCTGGATGAAAAACTGTTTTTT

V gene: TRBV7-2
D gene: TRBD1
J gene: TRBJ1-5
clone size: -
CDR3 protein: CASSSRGQGIDQPQHF
CDR3 DNA: TGTGCCAGCAGCTCAAGAGGACAGGGGATTGATCAGCCCCAGCATTTT

V gene: TRBV30
D gene: TRBD1
J gene: TRBJ1-5
clone size: -
CDR3 protein: CAWGTANQPQHF
CDR3 DNA: TGTGCCTGGGGGACAGCGAATCAGCCCCAGCATTTT

V gene: TRBV28
D gene: -
J gene: TRBJ1-3
clone size: -
CDR3 protein: CASSWAPDVYSGNTIYF
CDR3 DNA: TGTGCCAGCAGTTGGGCCCCCGACGTGTACTCTGGAAACACCATATATTTT

V gene: TRBV14
D gene: -
J gene: TRBJ2-7
clone size: -
CDR3 protein: CASSQDPGFSYEQYF
CDR3 DNA: TGTGCCAGCAGCCAAGATCCAGGTTTCTCCTACGAGCAGTACTTC

V gene: TRBV14
D gene: TRBD2
J gene: TRBJ2-4
clone size: -
CDR3 protein: CASSPISSGRNIQYF
CDR3 DNA: TGTGCCAGCAGCCCGATCAGTAGCGGGAGGAACATTCAGTACTTC

V gene: TRBV5-1
D gene: -
J gene: TRBJ1-3
clone size: -
CDR3 protein: CASSGGGDLSGNTIYF
CDR3 DNA: TGCGCCAGCAGCGGCGGAGGGGACCTCTCTGGAAACACCATATATTTT

V gene: TRBV6-5
D gene: -
J gene: TRBJ1-1
clone size: -
CDR3 protein: CASSYSTSFNTEAFF
CDR3 DNA: TGTGCCAGCAGTTACTCGACTAGCTTCAACACTGAAGCTTTCTTT

V gene: TRBV28
D gene: TRBD2
J gene: TRBJ2-1
clone size: -
CDR3 protein: CASSSSLTSGRAGQFF
CDR3 DNA: TGTGCCAGCAGTTCATCCCTAACTAGCGGGAGGGCCGGGCAGTTCTTC

V gene: TRBV24-1
D gene: TRBD1
J gene: TRBJ2-2
clone size: -
CDR3 protein: CATSETGAGTGELFF
CDR3 DNA: TGTGCCACCAGTGAGACAGGGGCGGGCACCGGGGAGCTGTTTTTT

V gene: TRBV3-1/TRBV3-2
D gene: -
J gene: TRBJ2-7
clone size: -
CDR3 protein: CASSQEGGDSYEQYF
CDR3 DNA: TGTGCCAGCAGCCAAGAAGGGGGGGACTCCTACGAGCAGTACTTC

V gene: TRBV5-1
D gene: -
J gene: TRBJ2-7
clone size: -
CDR3 protein: CASSFEVPSYEQYF
CDR3 DNA: TGCGCCAGCAGCTTCGAAGTTCCCTCCTACGAGCAGTACTTC

V gene: TRBV18
D gene: TRBD2
J gene: TRBJ2-5
clone size: -
CDR3 protein: CASSPVVGGSETQYF
CDR3 DNA: TGTGCCAGCTCACCAGTCGTAGGCGGGAGTGAGACCCAGTACTTC

V gene: TRBV27
D gene: TRBD1
J gene: TRBJ1-6
clone size: few
CDR3 protein: CASRRTGGAYNSPLHF
CDR3 DNA: TGTGCCAGCAGGCGAACAGGGGGCGCCTATAATTCACCCCTCCACTTT

V gene: TRBV15
D gene: TRBD1
J gene: TRBJ1-2
clone size: -
CDR3 protein: CATSIKIEAGGRNGYTF
CDR3 DNA: TGTGCCACCAGTATTAAGATAGAGGCAGGGGGCAGGAATGGCTACACCTTC

V gene: TRBV2
D gene: -
J gene: TRBJ1-5
clone size: -
CDR3 protein: CASKSDSNQPQHF
CDR3 DNA: TGTGCCAGCAAATCAGATAGCAATCAGCCCCAGCATTTT

V gene: TRBV6-5
D gene: TRBD1
J gene: TRBJ2-7
clone size: -
CDR3 protein: CASSQRQGRNEQYF
CDR3 DNA: TGTGCCAGCAGCCAACGACAGGGGCGGAACGAGCAGTACTTC

V gene: TRBV27
D gene: TRBD2
J gene: TRBJ2-3
clone size: -
CDR3 protein: CASSLTRTGGADTQYF
CDR3 DNA: TGTGCCAGCAGTTTAACCCGGACCGGGGGGGCAGATACGCAGTATTTT

V gene: TRBV19
D gene: -
J gene: TRBJ1-2
clone size: -
CDR3 protein: CASSSVGGAGDGYTF
CDR3 DNA: TGTGCCAGTAGTTCGGTTGGGGGCGCAGGTGACGGCTACACCTTC

V gene: TRBV5-1
D gene: TRBD2
J gene: TRBJ2-7
clone size: -
CDR3 protein: CASTLLAGESEQYF
CDR3 DNA: TGCGCCAGCACCCTTTTAGCGGGAGAAAGCGAGCAGTACTTC

V gene: TRBV11-3
D gene: -
J gene: TRBJ1-1
clone size: -
CDR3 protein: CASSSRRVMNTEAFF
CDR3 DNA: TGTGCCAGCAGCTCCAGGAGAGTTATGAACACTGAAGCTTTCTTT

V gene: TRBV7-9
D gene: -
J gene: TRBJ1-4
clone size: -
CDR3 protein: CASSPKAGNEKLFF
CDR3 DNA: TGTGCCAGCAGCCCCAAGGCGGGGAATGAAAAACTGTTTTTT

V gene: TRBV18
D gene: TRBD2
J gene: TRBJ2-5
clone size: -
CDR3 protein: CASSPGTSGRGETQYF
CDR3 DNA: TGTGCCAGCTCACCGGGGACTAGCGGGAGAGGGGAGACCCAGTACTTC